This T cell receptor (beta chain) stems from a study of OX40 agonist ivuxolimab in advanced cancers. Study in general: Of mixed ages from roughly 23 to 80 and averaging approximately 60 years, the group was around 78% male. There were three patients with partial responses, one having hepatocellular carcinoma and two cutaneous melanoma.

Study conclusions and caveats: Low normalized T-cell clonal expansion was additionally recorded for some nonresponders.

From germline, CDR1 is MDHEN and CDR2 SYDVKM. The J segment lost 3 bases and the V segment lost 7 bases, leaving 8 bases of the junction unmatched. This CDR3 comprises 14 residues. TCRdb's copy holds only in-frame clones and misses some; the assay was immunoSEQ multiplex PCR. The sample includes tens of thousands of clones, about 88% of them seen just once. Blood was sampled at baseline, cycle 4 day 1, and cycle 7 day 1. On this clone itself: Its antigen is still unknown.

The source was CD4+ or CD8+ T cells sorted from blood, collected in a trial of the OX40 agonist ivuxolimab. This receptor was identified in an adult with an advanced solid tumor such as melanoma, head and neck, liver or kidney cancer. The chain joins TRBV28 to TRBJ1-2, with TRBD1 identical over 7 bases. The DNA of the CDR3 is TGTGCCAGCATGGAGAGGGGGCTGGACTATGGCTACACCTTC. Translated, it gives CASMERGLDYGYTF.